This T cell receptor beta chain came from a study of T cell repertoires in cytomegalovirus infection. Study-wide context: Public TCR beta signatures indicated both CMV infection and matching HLA type. Overall study findings and caveats: Cumulative public TCR beta family frequency identified CMV carriers with the relevant HLA. HLA-C-restricted CMV clonotypes gave the most frequent clonotype in two of eight donors.

V was clipped by 4 bases and J by 3 bases; unmatched bases: 4. Germline values: CDR1 SGHRS, CDR2 YFSETQ. There are 14 residues in the CDR3. This clonotype was counted at least ten times. The antigen remains unidentified. TCRdb independently ran MiXCR on the reads; one entry per CDR3 protein. The profile covers almost 300,000 distinct CDR3 sequences, with approximately 10% appearing a single time and 2.5% taken by the ten largest. The chain uses TRBV5-1 and TRBJ2-1; 7 bases match TRBD1. This sequence originates from a human donor in good health (CMV status not recorded). Some clones in this sample may be carry-over from other donors' samples. Sequences were obtained from PBMCs. The CDR3 protein is CASSPGDSYNEQFF. The CDR3 DNA reads TGCGCCAGCAGCCCCGGGGACAGCTACAATGAGCAGTTCTTC.